The 21 T cell receptor beta chains in this list originate from one sample, sequenced in a study of graft-versus-host responses after intestinal transplantation. Assay used: immunoSEQ multiplex PCR; TCRdb lists only in-frame clones, some missing. The table shows 33,000 or so clones, with around 94% occurring only once. Sequenced material: PBMCs, taken 16 days after intestinal transplant. These receptors all stem from a human patient who received an intestinal transplant, so some T cells may come from the graft donor.

The chain has TRBV6-6 and TRBJ2-3; no firm D call. Trimming left V 2 bases short and J 1 base short, with 10 bases between. CDR3 size: 15 residues. Germline CDR1 MNHNY, CDR2 SVGAGI (reference sequence). The CDR3 DNA reads as TGTGCCAGCAGTTACCCAGGTGACGGCACAGATACGCAGTATTTT. This sequence encodes CASSYPGDGTDTQYF.

V usage is TRBV28 and J usage is TRBJ1-1; D remains unclear. Per germline, CDR1 MDHEN and CDR2 SYDVKM. V was trimmed by 11 bases and J by 1 base, leaving 11 bases between them. The CDR3 is 12 residues long. This CDR3 is CAAFEENTEAFF. The CDR3 coding sequence is TGTGCCGCTTTCGAGGAGAACACTGAAGCTTTCTTT. The full variable domain, completed using reference TRBV28 and TRBJ1-1, is DVKVTQSSRYLVKRTGEKVFLECVQDMDHENMFWYRQDPGLGLRLIYFSYDVKMKEKGDIPEGYSVSREKKERFSLILESASTNQTSMYLCAAFEENTEAFFGQGTRLTVV.

This sequence joins TRBV7-2 and TRBJ2-2; D gene uncertain. This CDR3 has 13 amino acids. The V and J ends lost 1 base and 3 bases respectively, with 3 bases between them. Germline V gives CDR1 SGHTA, CDR2 FQGNSA. The CDR3 nucleotides are TGTGCCAGCAGCTTAGTAGACACCGGGGAGCTGTTTTTT. Translated: CASSLVDTGELFF.

The chain combines TRBV5-1 with TRBJ2-1; 11 bases fit TRBD2. V was pared by 4 bases and J by 0 bases, with 6 bases of the junction left unmatched. CDR1 SGHRS and CDR2 YFSETQ come from the germline V gene. CDR3 length: 17 amino acids. In DNA form, the CDR3 reads TGCGCCAGCAGCGCCGGGACTAGCGGAGTCTCCTACAATGAGCAGTTCTTC. The encoded protein is CASSAGTSGVSYNEQFF.

The chain combines TRBV10-3 with TRBJ2-1, with a possible D match to TRBD2 (6 bases). CDR3 length equals 17 residues. Trimming stripped 3 bases from V and 2 bases from J, with 17 bases between. The germline V gene has CDR1 ENHRY and CDR2 SYGVKD. CDR3 protein: CAISENTRSSAYNEQFF. The CDR3 nucleotides are TGTGCCATCAGTGAAAATACCCGCTCTAGCGCCTACAATGAGCAGTTCTTC.

V usage is TRBV19 and J usage is TRBJ1-4; a weak D match, TRBD1 (5 bases). Germline CDR1 and CDR2: LNHDA and SQIVND (reference sequence). The CDR3 covers 15 residues. Between the trimmed V and J ends, which lost 3 bases and 8 bases, there was a span of 16 bases. CDR3 sequence: CASSIGAHPNEKLFF. In nucleotides, the CDR3 is TGTGCCAGTAGTATTGGGGCCCACCCCAACGAAAAACTGTTTTTT.

The chain combines TRBV7-3 with TRBJ1-1, with a weak D call TRBD1 (5 bases). The CDR3 covers 14 residues. V was cut by 5 bases and J by 5 bases, with 15 bases left in between. Germline assignment: CDR1 SGHTA and CDR2 FQGTGA. The CDR3 DNA reads as TGTGCCAGCAGCCTCCAAGGGGTAGGAACTGAAGCTTTCTTT. Protein product: CASSLQGVGTEAFF.

The chain uses TRBV2 and TRBJ1-5; no clear D gene. V shed 1 base and J shed 3 bases, with 10 bases lying between them. The CDR3 covers 15 residues. Per the germline V gene, CDR1 is SNHLY and CDR2 is FYNNEI. CDR3 nucleotides: TGTGCCAGCAGTGAAGAGGTACAAATCAATCAGCCCCAGCATTTT. This sequence encodes CASSEEVQINQPQHF.

The genes are TRBV7-9 and TRBJ1-1, with 7 nucleotides matching TRBD1. The V gene end was trimmed by 4 bases and the J gene end by 0 bases; junction bases not matched to a gene: 5. CDR3 length: 15 residues. Germline CDR1 reads SEHNR; CDR2 reads FQNEAQ (reference sequence). CDR3 DNA: TGTGCCAGCAGCTCAAAACAGGGGATGAACACTGAAGCTTTCTTT. It encodes CASSSKQGMNTEAFF.

The J gene is TRBJ2-3, the V gene TRBV27, with TRBD1 identical over 9 bases. Germline lookup yields CDR1 MNHEY and CDR2 SMNVEV (reference sequence). The CDR3 loop spans 15 amino acids. Trimming took 5 bases from V and 1 from J; bases not matched to a gene: 4. The CDR3 DNA is TGTGCCAGCAGTCTATGGACAGGGGGCACAGATACGCAGTATTTT. It specifies CASSLWTGGTDTQYF.

The chain links TRBV11-2 to TRBJ1-5; D perhaps matches TRBD1 (5 bases). V gave up 3 bases and J gave up 5 bases, with 14 bases separating them. The germline CDR1 and CDR2 sequences are SGHAT and FQNNGV. The CDR3 is made up of 15 amino acids. The CDR3 DNA follows: TGTGCCAGCAGCTTGCGTGGCAGGGAAGATCAGCCCCAGCATTTT. This translates into CASSLRGREDQPQHF.

Only one count was recorded for this clone. V gene TRBV28 combines with J gene TRBJ2-7, with TRBD1 identical over 7 bases. With V trimmed by 5 bases and J by 4 bases, 5 bases remained unmatched. Germline values: CDR1 MDHEN, CDR2 SYDVKM. This CDR3 is built from 13 residues. In DNA, the CDR3 is TGTGCCAGCAGTGGGACAGCCGAATACGAGCAGTACTTC. Protein: CASSGTAEYEQYF. The full variable domain, its missing parts supplied by reference TRBV28 and TRBJ2-7, is DVKVTQSSRYLVKRTGEKVFLECVQDMDHENMFWYRQDPGLGLRLIYFSYDVKMKEKGDIPEGYSVSREKKERFSLILESASTNQTSMYLCASSGTAEYEQYFGPGTRLTVT.

The rearrangement uses TRBV5-1 and TRBJ2-2; the D gene could be TRBD1 or TRBD2 (5 bases each). V was shortened by 0 bases and J by 4 bases, with 10 bases between the two germline ends. CDR1 is SGHRS and CDR2 is YFSETQ in the germline V gene. This CDR3 has 15 amino acids. The CDR3 sequence: CASSLAGPVTGELFF. The CDR3 nucleotides are TGCGCCAGCAGCTTGGCGGGACCAGTCACCGGGGAGCTGTTTTTT.

The chain links TRBV9 to TRBJ1-2, with 7 bases identical to TRBD1. Germline values: CDR1 SGDLS, CDR2 YYNGEE. There are 16 residues in the CDR3. Trimming at V came to 3 bases and at J to 4 bases, leaving 12 bases not matched to a gene. The CDR3 sequence is CASSADGTARFYGYTF. The DNA of the CDR3 is TGTGCCAGCAGCGCGGATGGGACAGCTCGATTCTATGGCTACACCTTC.

This chain links TRBV11-3 with TRBJ1-3; no clear D. Deletions cut 2 bases from V and 0 bases from J, with 8 bases between. Germline V gene data show CDR1 as SGHNT and CDR2 as YENEEA. The CDR3 totals 15 residues. The CDR3, as DNA: TGTGCCAGCAGCTTACGTCTCTGCTCTGGAAACACCATATATTTT. Translation gives CASSLRLCSGNTIYF.

V and J are TRBV2 and TRBJ1-2, with unresolved D. CDR3 length: 14 amino acids. Between the trimmed V and J ends, which lost 7 bases and 4 bases, there was a span of 16 bases. Germline lookup yields CDR1 SNHLY and CDR2 FYNNEI. CDR3 DNA: TGTGCCAGCATTCTCTCGACGGGTCCCTATGGCTACACCTTC. The encoded protein is CASILSTGPYGYTF. Complete variable domain (other parts from reference TRBV2 and TRBJ1-2): EPEVTQTPSHQVTQMGQEVILRCVPISNHLYFYWYRQILGQKVEFLVSFYNNEISEKSEIFDDQFSVERPDGSNFTLKIRSTKLEDSAMYFCASILSTGPYGYTFGSGTRLTVV.

The chain is built from TRBV5-4 and TRBJ2-3; TRBD1 matches 8 bases. With V trimmed by 0 bases and J by 6 bases, 9 bases remained unmatched. CDR3 length equals 16 residues. From germline, CDR1 is SGHNT and CDR2 YYREEE (reference sequence). As DNA, the CDR3 is TGTGCCAGCAGCTTGGTTGGACAGGGAAATTTGGATACGCAGTATTTT. It specifies CASSLVGQGNLDTQYF.

The chain carries TRBV4-1 and TRBJ2-5; TRBD2 matches at 7 bases. This CDR3 region has 15 residues. Germline loops: CDR1 MGHRA, CDR2 YSYEKL. Trimming removed 1 base from V and 1 base from J; junction bases left unmatched: 3. The CDR3 is CASSQVTSAQETQYF. The CDR3 DNA reads as TGCGCCAGCAGCCAAGTAACTAGCGCCCAAGAGACCCAGTACTTC.

The V gene is TRBV9, the J gene TRBJ2-1; maybe TRBD2 (6 bases). This CDR3 has 15 amino acids. V lost 3 bases, J lost 4 bases, and 14 bases lay in between. Looked up from germline, CDR1 is SGDLS and CDR2 is YYNGEE. CDR3 loop: CASSGTGSRYNEQFF. The CDR3 region has the DNA TGTGCCAGCAGCGGCACCGGGAGTCGGTACAATGAGCAGTTCTTC.

The chain joins TRBV27 to TRBJ1-4; 7 bases fit TRBD1. V trimming: 5 bases; J trimming: 5 bases; junction bases outside the gene matches: 8. Germline CDR1 is MNHEY and CDR2 is SMNVEV (reference sequence). The CDR3 runs to 15 residues. The CDR3 nucleotides are TGTGCCAGCAGTGCAACGACAGGGATGAATGAAAAACTGTTTTTT. This translates into CASSATTGMNEKLFF.

The rearrangement joins TRBV27 to TRBJ1-5, with unresolved D. Germline CDR1 is MNHEY and CDR2 is SMNVEV (reference sequence). The CDR3 runs to 16 residues. V lost 5 bases to trimming and J lost 0 bases, with 14 bases between them. CDR3 sequence (DNA): TGTGCCAGCAGTCCCCAAACGTCAAATAGCAATCAGCCCCAGCATTTT. It is translated as CASSPQTSNSNQPQHF.